This TCR beta chain was sequenced for a study of control samples from healthy donors and cancer patients. CDR1 LGHNA and CDR2 YSLEER come from the germline V gene. Trimming stripped 6 bases from V and 3 bases from J, with 13 bases between. This CDR3 spans 14 amino acids. This clone was detected only once. The protocol was immunoSEQ multiplex PCR, while the TCRdb copy is restricted to in-frame clones and leaves out a portion. Among about 410,000 clones listed, around 90% were seen once. The chain joins TRBV4-3 to TRBJ2-3; the D gene is possibly TRBD2 (5 bases). The specimen sequenced was PBMCs. This TCR derives from a middle-aged man with head and neck cancer. Here the CDR3 DNA reads TGCGCCAGCAGTAGAGGGATAAGAACAGATACGCAGTATTTT. This sequence encodes CASSRGIRTDTQYF.